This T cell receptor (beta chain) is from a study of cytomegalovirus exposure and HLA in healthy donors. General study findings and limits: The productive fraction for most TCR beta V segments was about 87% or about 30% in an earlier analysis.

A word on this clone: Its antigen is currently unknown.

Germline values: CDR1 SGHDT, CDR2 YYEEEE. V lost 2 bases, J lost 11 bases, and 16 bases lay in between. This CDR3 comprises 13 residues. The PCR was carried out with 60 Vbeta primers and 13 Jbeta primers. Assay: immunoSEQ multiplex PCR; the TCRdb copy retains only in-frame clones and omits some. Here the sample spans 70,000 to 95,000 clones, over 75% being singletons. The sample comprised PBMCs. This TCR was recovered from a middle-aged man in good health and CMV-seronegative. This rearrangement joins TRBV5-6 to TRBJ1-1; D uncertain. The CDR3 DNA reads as TGTGCCAGCAGCTTTAGTGACATTTTATCTGCTTTCTTT. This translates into CASSFSDILSAFF.